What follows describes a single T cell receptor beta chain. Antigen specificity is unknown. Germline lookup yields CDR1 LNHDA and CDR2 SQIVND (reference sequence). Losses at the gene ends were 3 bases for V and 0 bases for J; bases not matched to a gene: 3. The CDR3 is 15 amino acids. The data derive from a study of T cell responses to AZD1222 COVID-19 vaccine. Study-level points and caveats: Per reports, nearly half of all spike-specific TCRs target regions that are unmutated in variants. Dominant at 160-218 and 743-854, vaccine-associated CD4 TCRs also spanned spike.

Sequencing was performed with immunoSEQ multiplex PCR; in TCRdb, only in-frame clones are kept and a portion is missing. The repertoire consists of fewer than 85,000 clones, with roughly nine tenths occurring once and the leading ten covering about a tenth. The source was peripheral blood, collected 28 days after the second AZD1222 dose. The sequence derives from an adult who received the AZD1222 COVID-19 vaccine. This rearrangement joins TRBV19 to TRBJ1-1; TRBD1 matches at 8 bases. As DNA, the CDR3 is TGTGCCAGTAGTATGCGGACAGGGTTGAACACTGAAGCTTTCTTT. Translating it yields CASSMRTGLNTEAFF.